These 17 T cell receptor beta chains were all obtained from the same sample, sequenced in a study of T cells after yellow fever vaccination. TCRdb passed the 5' RACE reads through MiXCR, listing each CDR3 protein once. The data contain about 400,000 distinct CDR3 sequences, 6.2% of them singletons. The sequencing used PBMCs, collected 5 days after the yellow fever booster vaccination. These receptors were collected from a man aged 25 to 40 who received the YFV17D yellow fever vaccine.

This clonotype has a handful of counts. The DNA of the CDR3 is TGCAGTGCTAGACCAGGATCGGGCACAGATACGCAGTATTTT. Translating gives CSARPGSGTDTQYF. V gene TRBV20-1 combines with J gene TRBJ2-3; D ambiguous. Germline loops: CDR1 DFQATT, CDR2 SNEGSKA (reference sequence). The CDR3 is 14 residues long. V lost 2 bases to trimming and J lost 1 base, with 10 bases between them.

The rearrangement links TRBV7-2 to TRBJ1-4; D is uncertain. The CDR3 spans 11 residues. Germline-derived CDR1 and CDR2 are SGHTA and FQGNSA. Trimming stripped 4 bases from V and 8 bases from J, with 5 bases between. Here the CDR3 reads CASSSSEKLFF. The CDR3 DNA sequence: TGTGCCAGCAGCTCCTCGGAAAAACTGTTTTTT.

The rearrangement links TRBV14 to TRBJ2-7, with unresolved D. The V end was cut by 2 bases, the J end by 4 bases, with 9 bases between. The CDR3 has 13 residues. Germline V gives CDR1 SGHDN, CDR2 FVKESK. The CDR3 loop reads CASSQKGPYEQYF. The CDR3 DNA follows: TGTGCCAGCAGCCAAAAAGGACCATACGAGCAGTACTTC.

This clonotype occurred many times. The V and J genes are TRBV5-1 and TRBJ2-3; D is perhaps TRBD1 (5 bases). V was shortened by 1 base and J by 0 bases, with 9 bases between the two germline ends. This CDR3 is 15 amino acids long. Germline CDR1 SGHRS, CDR2 YFSETQ. The CDR3 reads CASSLQGRSTDTQYF. CDR3 bases: TGCGCCAGCAGCTTGCAGGGCCGGAGCACAGATACGCAGTATTTT.

The genes are TRBV5-1 and TRBJ2-3, with D perhaps TRBD2 (7 bases). Germline loops: CDR1 SGHRS, CDR2 YFSETQ. This CDR3 region has 16 residues. The V and J ends lost 0 bases and 5 bases respectively, with 16 bases between them. The CDR3 DNA follows: TGCGCCAGCAGCTTGGCCAGGTCGGGGGGCGTAGATACGCAGTATTTT. Amino acid sequence: CASSLARSGGVDTQYF.

This clonotype was counted between two and nine times. V is TRBV7-2 and J is TRBJ1-2; 10 bases are a match to TRBD1. V was pared by 11 bases and J by 7 bases, with 10 bases of the junction left unmatched. Germline V gene lookup returns CDR1 SGHTA and CDR2 FQGNSA. The length of the CDR3 is 13 residues. The DNA of the CDR3 is TGTGCCGGTGTCGACAGGGGGCTTGGTGGCTACACCTTC. It translates to CAGVDRGLGGYTF.

This clonotype turned up a few times. The V and J genes are TRBV20-1 and TRBJ2-5, with D perhaps given as TRBD1 or TRBD2 (5 bases each). Germline CDR1 and CDR2: DFQATT and SNEGSKA (reference sequence). The ends were cut back, 6 bases at V and 1 base at J, with 18 bases in the middle. This CDR3 spans 15 amino acids. This chain's CDR3 is CSAKAIGTVQETQYF. The CDR3 DNA follows: TGCAGTGCAAAAGCCATCGGGACGGTCCAAGAGACCCAGTACTTC.

There are a few counts of this clonotype. The chain uses TRBV7-2 and TRBJ2-2, with unresolved D. Germline CDR1 and CDR2: SGHTA and FQGNSA. The CDR3 has 14 amino acids. Trimming pared 9 bases from V and 5 bases from J, leaving 16 bases between. The chain's CDR3 is CASSGVAVTGELFF. In nucleotides, the CDR3 is TGTGCCAGTTCGGGCGTGGCGGTAACCGGGGAGCTGTTTTTT.

Notes on this clonotype: A much more abundant neighbour one base away suggests this may be a read error. This chain links TRBV2 with TRBJ2-1; 10 nucleotides line up with TRBD2. Trimming cost V 6 bases and J 4 bases; bases outside gene matches: 6. Looked up from germline, CDR1 is SNHLY and CDR2 is FYNNEI. The CDR3 is 15 residues long. The CDR3 protein is CASSPGTSEYNEQFF. The CDR3 nucleotides are TGTGCCAGCAGCCCCGGGACTAGCGAGTACAATGAGCAGTTCTTC.

Ten or more counts support this clonotype. This chain connects TRBV30 to TRBJ2-7; D remains unclear. Germline V lookup: CDR1 GTSNPN, CDR2 SVGIG (reference sequence). Trimming took 4 bases from V and 2 from J, leaving 12 bases between them. This CDR3 has 13 residues. The CDR3 DNA follows: TGTGCCTGGACCCTAGTCAATACCTACGAGCAGTACTTC. It yields the protein CAWTLVNTYEQYF.

This chain's CDR3 is CASSRQTASTDTQYF. The CDR3, as DNA: TGTGCCAGCTCACGCCAGACAGCAAGCACAGATACGCAGTATTTT. The genes are TRBV18 and TRBJ2-3, with a possible D match to TRBD1 (5 bases). The germline gives CDR1 KGHSH, CDR2 LQKENI. The CDR3 is made up of 15 amino acids. Trimming left V 4 bases short and J 0 bases short, with 11 bases between.

The sample holds many counts of this clonotype. CDR3 loop: CASSPPGRETQYF. CDR3 coding DNA: TGTGCCAGCTCACCACCGGGGCGAGAGACCCAGTACTTC. The J gene is TRBJ2-5, the V gene TRBV18, with a possible D match to TRBD1 (5 bases). Germline V gives CDR1 KGHSH, CDR2 LQKENI. V lost 0 bases to trimming and J lost 4 bases, with 6 bases between them. This CDR3 contains 13 residues. The whole variable domain, remainder taken from reference TRBV18 and TRBJ2-5, is NAGVMQNPRHLVRRRGQEARLRCSPMKGHSHVYWYRQLPEEGLKFMVYLQKENIIDESGMPKERFSAEFPKEGPSILRIQQVVRGDSAAYFCASSPPGRETQYFGPGTRLLVL.

The gene calls are TRBV4-3 and TRBJ2-3, with 8 bases identical to TRBD2. This CDR3 contains 18 residues. Germline V gives CDR1 LGHNA, CDR2 YSLEER. With 1 base clipped from V and 0 bases from J, the junction kept 9 bases outside the gene matches. CDR3 sequence: CASSQGLLLAASTDTQYF. The CDR3 DNA is TGCGCCAGCAGCCAAGGACTGTTACTAGCGGCTAGCACAGATACGCAGTATTTT.

The CDR3 sequence: CASRAGADYQETQYF. The DNA for the CDR3 is TGTGCCAGCAGGGCGGGGGCCGACTACCAAGAGACCCAGTACTTC. The rearrangement uses TRBV2 and TRBJ2-5; D possibly corresponds to TRBD2 (7 bases). The CDR3 consists of 15 residues. V lost 6 bases to trimming and J lost 0 bases, with 14 bases between them. Per germline, CDR1 SNHLY and CDR2 FYNNEI.

There are a few counts of this clonotype. This chain uses TRBV9 with TRBJ2-2; possible D gene TRBD2, 6 bases. Germline V gives CDR1 SGDLS, CDR2 YYNGEE. Trimming removed 0 bases at V and 8 bases at J, with 20 bases between. The CDR3 contains 17 residues. CDR3: CASSVDPTGARGGELFF. The CDR3 nucleotides are TGTGCCAGCAGCGTAGATCCCACGGGAGCACGGGGAGGGGAGCTGTTTTTT. The complete variable domain, with remaining parts taken from reference TRBV9 and TRBJ2-2, reads DSGVTQTPKHLITATGQRVTLRCSPRSGDLSVYWYQQSLDQGLQFLIQYYNGEERAKGNILERFSAQQFPDLHSELNLSSLELGDSALYFCASSVDPTGARGGELFFGEGSRLTVL.

The chain joins TRBV14 to TRBJ2-1; a possible D gene is TRBD1 (5 bases). V lost 0 bases to trimming and J lost 7 bases, with 10 bases between them. In germline, CDR1 is SGHDN, CDR2 FVKESK. The CDR3 covers 14 residues. The CDR3 sequence is CASSQDRVANEQFF. In nucleotides, the CDR3 is TGTGCCAGCAGCCAAGACAGGGTGGCTAATGAGCAGTTCTTC.

This clonotype has only a few counts. This chain links TRBV7-2 with TRBJ1-3; D is unresolved. Germline CDR1 SGHTA, CDR2 FQGNSA. The CDR3 is 14 residues long. Between the trimmed V and J ends, which lost 4 bases and 7 bases, there was a span of 14 bases. DNA for the CDR3: TGTGCCAGCAGCTCCCTTGGGCTGGGGAACACCATATATTTT. Translating it yields CASSSLGLGNTIYF.